Listed below are T cell receptor beta chains from one sample, sequenced in a study of cytomegalovirus exposure and HLA in healthy donors. The protocol was immunoSEQ multiplex PCR, while the TCRdb copy is restricted to in-frame clones and leaves out a portion. The data show about 130,000 clones, around 80% seen once. Material for sequencing was PBMCs. The receptors were sampled from a boy younger than 10 in good health and CMV-seronegative. The CDR3 runs from the conserved cysteine through the conserved F or W. A D gene is named only where the DNA matches it firmly. Only part of the rows carry a size: once, few, many, or a class if the clone is expanded.

clone_size	v_call	j_call	d_call	cdr3_aa	cdr3_nt
-	TRBV4-1	TRBJ2-4	TRBD2	CASSQDPLQVWGGVHIQYF	TGCGCCAGCAGCCAAGATCCCCTCCAAGTATGGGGGGGGGTTCACATTCAGTACTTC
-	TRBV5-4	TRBJ2-5	-	CASSLIGGLQETQYF	TGTGCCAGCAGCTTGATTGGGGGACTTCAAGAGACCCAGTACTTC
-	TRBV9	TRBJ2-4	-	CASSENGRAKNIQYF	TGTGCCAGCAGCGAGAATGGGAGGGCCAAAAACATTCAGTACTTC
-	TRBV7-2	TRBJ2-7	-	CASKAGQTGEQYF	TGTGCCAGCAAGGCGGGACAGACCGGTGAGCAGTACTTC
-	TRBV4-2	TRBJ2-1	-	CASSLPRDTTYNEQFF	TGTGCCAGCAGCCTCCCCCGGGACACAACCTACAATGAGCAGTTCTTC
-	TRBV11-2	TRBJ1-2	-	CASTPGAANYGYTF	TGTGCCAGTACACCAGGGGCAGCTAACTATGGCTACACCTTC
-	TRBV30	TRBJ2-2	-	CAWSVRPQGSGELFF	TGTGCCTGGAGTGTACGTCCACAGGGTTCTGGGGAGCTGTTTTTT
-	TRBV4-2	TRBJ2-7	-	CASSGAFAYEQYF	TGTGCCAGCAGCGGTGCGTTCGCGTACGAGCAGTACTTC
-	TRBV9	TRBJ2-1	-	CASSVATGGGLQNEQFF	TGTGCCAGCAGCGTAGCTACAGGGGGGGGCCTTCAGAATGAGCAGTTCTTC
-	TRBV2	TRBJ2-5	TRBD2	CASSERERGDGETQYF	TGTGCCAGCAGTGAAAGGGAGCGGGGGGATGGGGAGACCCAGTACTTC
-	TRBV6-5	TRBJ1-2	-	CASSYGQGFHYGYTF	TGTGCCAGCAGTTATGGACAAGGGTTCCACTATGGCTACACCTTC
-	TRBV21-1	TRBJ2-2	-	CASSGTGNTGELFF	TGTGCCAGCAGCGGGACAGGGAACACCGGGGAGCTGTTTTTT
once	TRBV6-5	TRBJ2-1	TRBD1	CASRQDRGLGEQFF	TGTGCCAGCAGGCAAGACAGGGGGCTTGGTGAGCAGTTCTTC
-	TRBV28	TRBJ2-5	TRBD2	CASGPTGIAGGEETQYF	TGTGCCAGCGGACCTACCGGAATAGCGGGAGGTGAAGAGACCCAGTACTTC
-	TRBV6-1	TRBJ1-1	-	CASSELEPDTEAFF	TGTGCCAGCAGTGAGTTAGAGCCGGACACTGAAGCTTTCTTT
once	TRBV6-4	TRBJ2-3	TRBD2	CASSEGSGGSADTQYF	TGTGCCAGCAGCGAGGGTAGCGGGGGGTCCGCAGATACGCAGTATTTT
-	TRBV5-1	TRBJ1-4	-	CASSPEATNEKLFF	TGCGCCAGCAGCCCAGAGGCAACTAATGAAAAACTGTTTTTT
-	TRBV18	TRBJ1-2	-	CASSPSRDIPNYGYTF	TGTGCCAGCTCACCTTCTCGGGACATCCCTAACTATGGCTACACCTTC